One TCR beta chain is described in this entry. Its antigen is not identified. The PCR employed 60 Vbeta primers together with 13 Jbeta primers. The repertoire was sequenced with immunoSEQ multiplex PCR; TCRdb's copy has only in-frame clones and lacks some. The sample records about 95,000 clones, roughly 79% being singletons. This sample was included in a study of cytomegalovirus exposure and HLA in healthy donors. Study-wide points: A later examination showed that TCR association rates differed by HLA locus, with DRB1 most and HLA-C fewest.

CDR1 is SGHAT, CDR2 FQDESV, per germline (reference sequence). The ends were cut back, 0 bases at V and 5 bases at J, with 7 bases in the middle. This CDR3 is built from 13 residues. The clonotype was recovered from a woman aged 40 to 50 in good health and CMV-seronegative. Input material: PBMCs. The chain links TRBV11-1 to TRBJ1-1, with D unresolved. This chain's CDR3 is CASSLASETEAFF. The CDR3 DNA sequence: TGTGCCAGCAGCTTAGCCTCGGAGACTGAAGCTTTCTTT.